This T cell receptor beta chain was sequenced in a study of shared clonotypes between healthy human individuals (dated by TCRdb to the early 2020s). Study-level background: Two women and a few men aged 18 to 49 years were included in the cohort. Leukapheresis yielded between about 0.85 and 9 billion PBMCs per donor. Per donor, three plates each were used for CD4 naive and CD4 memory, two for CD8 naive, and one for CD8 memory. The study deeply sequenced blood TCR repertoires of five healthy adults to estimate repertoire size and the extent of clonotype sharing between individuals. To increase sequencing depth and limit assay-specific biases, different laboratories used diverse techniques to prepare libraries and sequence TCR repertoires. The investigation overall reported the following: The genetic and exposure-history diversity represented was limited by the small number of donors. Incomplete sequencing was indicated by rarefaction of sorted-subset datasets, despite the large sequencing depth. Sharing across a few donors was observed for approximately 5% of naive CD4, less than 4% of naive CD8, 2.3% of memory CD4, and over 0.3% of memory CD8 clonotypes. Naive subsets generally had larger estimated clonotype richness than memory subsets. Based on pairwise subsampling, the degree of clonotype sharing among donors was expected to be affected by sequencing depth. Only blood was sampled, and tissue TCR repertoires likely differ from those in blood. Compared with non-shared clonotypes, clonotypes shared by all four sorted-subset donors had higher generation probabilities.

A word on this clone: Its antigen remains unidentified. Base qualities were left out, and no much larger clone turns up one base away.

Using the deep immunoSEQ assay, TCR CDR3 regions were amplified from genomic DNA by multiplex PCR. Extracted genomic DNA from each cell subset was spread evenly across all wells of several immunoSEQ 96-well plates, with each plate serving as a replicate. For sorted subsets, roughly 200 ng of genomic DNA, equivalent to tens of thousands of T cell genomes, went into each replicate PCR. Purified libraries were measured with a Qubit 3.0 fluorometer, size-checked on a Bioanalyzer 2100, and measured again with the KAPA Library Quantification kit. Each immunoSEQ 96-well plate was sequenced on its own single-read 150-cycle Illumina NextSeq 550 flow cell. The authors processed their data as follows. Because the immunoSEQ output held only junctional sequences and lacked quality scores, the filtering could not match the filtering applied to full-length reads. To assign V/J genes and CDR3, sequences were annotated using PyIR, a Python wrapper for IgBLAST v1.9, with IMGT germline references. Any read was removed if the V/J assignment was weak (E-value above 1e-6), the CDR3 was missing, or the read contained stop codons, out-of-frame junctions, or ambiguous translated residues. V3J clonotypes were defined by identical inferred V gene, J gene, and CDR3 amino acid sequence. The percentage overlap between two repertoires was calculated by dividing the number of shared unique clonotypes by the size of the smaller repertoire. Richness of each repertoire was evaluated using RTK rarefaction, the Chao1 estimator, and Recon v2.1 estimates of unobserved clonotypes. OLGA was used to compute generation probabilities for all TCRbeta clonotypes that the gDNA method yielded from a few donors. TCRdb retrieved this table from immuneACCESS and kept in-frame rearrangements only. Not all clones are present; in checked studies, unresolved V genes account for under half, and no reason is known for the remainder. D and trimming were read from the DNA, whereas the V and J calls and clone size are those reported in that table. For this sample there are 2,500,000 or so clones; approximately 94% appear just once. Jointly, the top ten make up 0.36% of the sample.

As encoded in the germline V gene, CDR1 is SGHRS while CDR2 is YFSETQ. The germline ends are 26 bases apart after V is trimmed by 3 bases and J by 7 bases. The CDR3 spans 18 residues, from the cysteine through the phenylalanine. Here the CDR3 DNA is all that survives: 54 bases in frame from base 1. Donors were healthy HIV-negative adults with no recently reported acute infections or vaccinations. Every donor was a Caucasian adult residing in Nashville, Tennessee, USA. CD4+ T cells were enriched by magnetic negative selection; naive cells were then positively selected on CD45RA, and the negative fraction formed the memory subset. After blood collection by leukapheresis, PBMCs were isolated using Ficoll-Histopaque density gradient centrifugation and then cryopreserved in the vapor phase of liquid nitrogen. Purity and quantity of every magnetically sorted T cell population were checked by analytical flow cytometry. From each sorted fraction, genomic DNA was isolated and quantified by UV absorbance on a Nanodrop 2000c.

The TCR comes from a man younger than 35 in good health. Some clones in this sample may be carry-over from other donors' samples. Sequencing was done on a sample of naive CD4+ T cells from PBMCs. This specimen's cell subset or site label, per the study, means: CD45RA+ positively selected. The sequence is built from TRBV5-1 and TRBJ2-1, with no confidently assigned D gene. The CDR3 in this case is CASSSVNNYPGISNEQFF. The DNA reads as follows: TGCGCCAGCAGCTCCGTAAACAACTATCCTGGGATTTCGAATGAGCAGTTCTTC.